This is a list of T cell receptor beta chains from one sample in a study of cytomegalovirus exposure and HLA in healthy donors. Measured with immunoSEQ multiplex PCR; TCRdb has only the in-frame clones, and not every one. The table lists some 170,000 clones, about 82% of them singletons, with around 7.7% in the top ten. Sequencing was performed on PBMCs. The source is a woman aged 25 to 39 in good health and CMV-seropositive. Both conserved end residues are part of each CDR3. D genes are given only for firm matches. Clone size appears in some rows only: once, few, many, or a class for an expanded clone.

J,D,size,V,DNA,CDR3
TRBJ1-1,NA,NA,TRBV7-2,TGTGCCAGCAGCTCTTCGGGACAAACAGAAGCTTTCTTT,CASSSSGQTEAFF
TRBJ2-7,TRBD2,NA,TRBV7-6,TGTGCCAGCAGCTCGGGACTAGTGCCCTCCGAGCAGTACTTC,CASSSGLVPSEQYF
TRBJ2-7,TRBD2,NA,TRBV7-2,TGTGCCAGCAGTCCCGGGACTAGTTTATCCTACGAGCAGTACTTC,CASSPGTSLSYEQYF
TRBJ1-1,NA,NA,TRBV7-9,TGTGCCAGCAGCTTAGAATGGGCAGCTGAAGCTTTCTTT,CASSLEWAAEAFF
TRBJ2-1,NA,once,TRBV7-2,TGTGCCAGCAGCTCTAGTAGGGGAAGCTCCTACAATGAGCAGTTCTTC,CASSSSRGSSYNEQFF
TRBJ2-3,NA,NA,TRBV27,TGTGCCAGCAGTTTACTGGAGGGGAGCACAGATACGCAGTATTTT,CASSLLEGSTDTQYF
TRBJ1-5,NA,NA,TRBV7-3,TGTGCCAGCAGCTTAGGGGGGAGTCAGCCCCAGCATTTT,CASSLGGSQPQHF
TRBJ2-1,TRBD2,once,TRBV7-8,TGTGCCAGCAGCTTAGGAGTAAGCGGGGCCTACAATGAGCAGTTCTTC,CASSLGVSGAYNEQFF
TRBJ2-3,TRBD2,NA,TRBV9,TGTGCCAGCAGCGTAGGGGGGGGAGGGACAGATACGCAGTATTTT,CASSVGGGGTDTQYF
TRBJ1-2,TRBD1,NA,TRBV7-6,TGTGCCAGCAGTCCCCGACAGGGTTCGAACTATGGCTACACCTTC,CASSPRQGSNYGYTF
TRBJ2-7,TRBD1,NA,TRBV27,TGTGCCAGCAGTCACAAGGGACAGGGGCCCTACGAGCAGTACTTC,CASSHKGQGPYEQYF